Each of the 30 T cell receptor beta chains below was sequenced from the same sample in a study of molecular identifiers for immune sequencing clone quantification. TCRdb re-analysed the PCR reads in MiXCR, keeping a single row per CDR3 protein. Of 400,000 to 600,000 distinct CDR3 sequences in the sample, 20% to 25% were seen once. The source material was naive CD8+ T cells from blood, with Jurkat cell RNA spiked in. Regarding subset: FACS-sorted CD8+CD4-CCR7+CD45RA+ naive T cells. The receptors were gathered from a human donor in good health. Some libraries in this study had Jurkat cell RNA spiked in.

This clonotype was seen only a few times. The gene calls are TRBV11-2 and TRBJ1-1; D perhaps matches TRBD1 (6 bases). The germline V gene has CDR1 SGHAT and CDR2 FQNNGV. The CDR3 runs 16 residues. The V and J ends lost 1 base and 3 bases respectively, with 15 bases between them. CDR3 DNA: TGTGCCAGCAGCTTAGGGTGGGGGCGCGGGGACACTGAAGCTTTCTTT. Protein: CASSLGWGRGDTEAFF.

This clonotype occurred a few times. The chain employs TRBV4-2 and TRBJ1-6, with D unclear. V lost 0 bases and J lost 4, with 10 bases in between. The V gene's germline CDR1 is LGHNA and CDR2 YNFKEQ. The CDR3 runs 16 residues. The CDR3, as DNA: TGTGCCAGCAGCCAAGATGAACTGCAGTATAATTCACCCCTCCACTTT. Protein sequence: CASSQDELQYNSPLHF.

This clonotype was counted a few times. The chain uses TRBV7-6 and TRBJ2-3; D could derive from TRBD1 or TRBD2 (5 bases each). From germline, CDR1 is SGHVS and CDR2 FNYEAQ. The length of the CDR3 is 15 residues. Trimming pared 3 bases from V and 7 bases from J, leaving 17 bases between. This CDR3 is CASSLGDGVLNTQYF. Written as DNA, the CDR3 is TGTGCCAGCAGCTTGGGGGACGGGGTTTTGAATACGCAGTATTTT. The variable domain in full, with the rest retrieved from reference TRBV7-6 and TRBJ2-3, is GAGVSQSPRYKVTKRGQDVALRCDPISGHVSLYWYRQALGQGPEFLTYFNYEAQQDKSGLPNDRFSAERPEGSISTLTIQRTEQRDSAMYRCASSLGDGVLNTQYFGPGTRLTVL.

This clonotype has more than one count but fewer than ten. The chain has TRBV7-9 and TRBJ1-3; perhaps TRBD1 as D (5 bases). The CDR3 loop spans 18 amino acids. V was pared by 1 base and J by 2 bases, with 18 bases between. Germline CDR1 SEHNR, CDR2 FQNEAQ (reference sequence). CDR3 residues: CASSLETVGGLAGNTIYF. The CDR3 DNA sequence: TGTGCCAGCAGCTTAGAGACGGTTGGGGGTTTGGCTGGAAACACCATATATTTT.

This clonotype came up a few times. The rearrangement links TRBV6-2 or TRBV6-3 to TRBJ2-1; possible D gene TRBD1, 6 bases. The CDR3 has 14 residues. From germline, CDR1 is MNHEY and CDR2 SVGEGT. Trimming cost V 3 bases and J 4 bases, with 10 bases left between them. CDR3 nucleotide sequence: TGTGCCAGCAGTTATCTGGACAGATACAATGAGCAGTTCTTC. This codes for CASSYLDRYNEQFF.

The sample holds many counts of this clonotype. The genes are TRBV2 and TRBJ2-1, with D perhaps matching TRBD2 (5 bases). The CDR3 is 14 amino acids. Trimming took off 10 bases at V and 5 bases at J, with 18 bases between the two ends. The germline V gene encodes CDR1 SNHLY and CDR2 FYNNEI. CDR3 region: CANSIREMNNEQFF. CDR3 coding DNA: TGTGCCAACAGCATTCGGGAAATGAACAATGAGCAGTTCTTC.

This clonotype was observed many times. The chain joins TRBV12-5 to TRBJ2-5; D possibly corresponds to TRBD1 (5 bases). The CDR3 sequence is 13 residues long. V was shortened by 2 bases and J by 2 bases, with 6 bases between the two germline ends. The germline gives CDR1 LGHNT, CDR2 FRNRAP. The CDR3 DNA reads TGTGCTAGTGGTTTGCAGGGACAAGAGACCCAGTACTTC. This sequence encodes CASGLQGQETQYF.

This clonotype showed up many times. The rearrangement uses TRBV7-2 and TRBJ2-2, with D uncertain. Trimming removed 2 bases at V and 0 bases at J, with 4 bases between. Per the germline V gene, CDR1 is SGHTA and CDR2 is FQGNSA. This CDR3 spans 14 amino acids. CDR3 coding DNA: TGTGCCAGCAGCTTAATCGCGAACACCGGGGAGCTGTTTTTT. Translating it yields CASSLIANTGELFF.

This clonotype was detected ten times or more. The genes are TRBV4-3 and TRBJ1-3; tentative D call: TRBD1 (5 bases). The germline V gene has CDR1 LGHNA and CDR2 YSLEER. The CDR3 has 15 residues. Trimming removed 4 bases at V and 0 bases at J, with 10 bases between. The CDR3 sequence is CASSRGRSSGNTIYF. The DNA for the CDR3 is TGCGCCAGCAGCCGGGGACGGAGCTCTGGAAACACCATATATTTT.

J is TRBJ1-1 and V is TRBV7-9; D is uncertain. The CDR3 extends over 14 amino acids. From germline, CDR1 is SEHNR and CDR2 FQNEAQ (reference sequence). Trimming cost V 5 bases and J 4 bases, with 14 bases left between them. In nucleotides, the CDR3 is TGTGCCAGCAGCGGGTACAATGTGGGCACTGAAGCTTTCTTT. This translates into CASSGYNVGTEAFF.

This clonotype was counted many times. The V gene is TRBV5-1, the J gene TRBJ2-2; D remains ambiguous. The CDR3 sequence is 14 residues long. CDR1 SGHRS and CDR2 YFSETQ come from the germline V gene. The V end lost 7 bases, the J end lost 2 bases, and 12 bases lay between the germline ends. The chain's CDR3 is CASGPPVNTGELFF. The CDR3 nucleotides are TGCGCCAGCGGCCCCCCAGTTAACACCGGGGAGCTGTTTTTT.

About this clonotype: A much larger clonotype is one base distant, so this may be a read error. The CDR3 end shows no conserved phenylalanine or tryptophan, and so a read error is likely. The chain combines TRBV29-1 with TRBJ1-2; D uncertain. The CDR3 totals 12 residues. The germline gives CDR1 SQVTM, CDR2 ANQGSEA. Trimming removed 2 bases from V and 4 bases from J, with 8 bases in between. The CDR3 here is CSVERESYGYTL. DNA for the CDR3: TGCAGCGTTGAAAGAGAATCCTATGGCTACACCCTC.

With regard to this clonotype: This may be a read error, as it is one base from a much larger clone. The conserved closing phenylalanine or tryptophan is absent in this CDR3, likely reflecting a read error. In DNA, the CDR3 is TGTGCCAGCAGCTTAGTCCAGCGGGGGCCTCTTTCCTACGAGCAGTACCTC. It encodes CASSLVQRGPLSYEQYL. V is TRBV7-9 and J is TRBJ2-7; 8 bases are a match to TRBD2. This CDR3 contains 17 residues. The junction had 9 bases not matched to a gene; V was cut back by 1 base and J by 1 base. Germline V lookup: CDR1 SEHNR, CDR2 FQNEAQ (reference sequence).

This clonotype was counted many times. V usage is TRBV29-1 and J usage is TRBJ2-3, with TRBD2 identical over 7 bases. Germline trimming cut 4 bases from V and 2 bases from J; bases unmatched to any gene: 9. This CDR3 is 15 amino acids long. Per the germline V gene, CDR1 is SQVTM and CDR2 is ANQGSEA. The CDR3 reads CSVVERGAFTDTQYF. CDR3 coding DNA: TGCAGCGTTGTAGAGCGGGGAGCGTTCACAGATACGCAGTATTTT.

The gene calls are TRBV7-9 and TRBJ2-2; a possible D gene is TRBD2 (6 bases). The V and J ends lost 5 bases and 1 base respectively, with 14 bases between them. The CDR3 is made up of 16 amino acids. The germline CDR1 and CDR2 sequences are SEHNR and FQNEAQ (reference sequence). In nucleotides, the CDR3 is TGTGCCAGCAGCGGCGCCGGGACTTTGAACACCGGGGAGCTGTTTTTT. Residues: CASSGAGTLNTGELFF.

This clonotype was seen many times. The chain combines TRBV29-1 with TRBJ2-7; 11 positions agree with TRBD1. CDR1 and CDR2 from the germline V gene are SQVTM and ANQGSEA. The CDR3 runs 14 residues. Losses at the gene ends were 6 bases for V and 4 bases for J; bases not matched to a gene: 8. The CDR3 bases are TGCAGCGTGGTTTTTCGGGACAGGGGGTACGAGCAGTACTTC. It is translated as CSVVFRDRGYEQYF.

In regard to this clonotype: The junction and the germline gene differ at one end; a read error may be behind it. The V call is TRBV9, the J call TRBJ1-1, with D unresolved. Germline CDR1 and CDR2: SGDLS and YYNGEE. The CDR3 totals 14 residues. The CDR3 spells CASSVGALNTEALF. CDR3 DNA sequence: TGTGCCAGCAGCGTAGGTGCGTTGAACACTGAAGCTCTCTTT.

This clonotype was picked up a small number of times. The chain couples TRBV5-1 to TRBJ2-1; 8 nucleotides line up with TRBD2. V was pared by 4 bases and J by 5 bases, with 14 bases of the junction left unmatched. The CDR3 runs 17 residues. CDR1 and CDR2 from the germline V gene are SGHRS and YFSETQ. The CDR3 DNA follows: TGCGCCAGCAGCCCGCGGGGTAGCGGGATTAGTAACAATGAGCAGTTCTTC. As protein: CASSPRGSGISNNEQFF.

This clonotype occurred many times. This sequence joins TRBV7-8 and TRBJ2-3; weak D call: TRBD1 (6 bases). Trimming shortened V by 0 bases and J by 4 bases, and 8 bases separated the two germline ends. The length of the CDR3 is 14 residues. CDR1 is SGHVS and CDR2 is FQNEAQ in the germline V gene. CDR3 bases: TGTGCCAGCAGCTTAGCCACAGGGTCAGATACGCAGTATTTT. Residues: CASSLATGSDTQYF.

About this clonotype itself: This may come from a read error, since a much larger clone is one base off. V and J are TRBV3-1 and TRBJ2-2, with D perhaps matching TRBD2 (6 bases). V lost 5 bases and J 8 bases, leaving 6 bases between the germline ends. This CDR3 is built from 11 residues. In germline, CDR1 is LGHDT, CDR2 YNNKEL (reference sequence). The CDR3 region is CASSGRGELFF. CDR3 sequence (DNA): TGTGCCAGCAGCGGGAGGGGGGAGCTGTTTTTT.

This clonotype was seen a handful of times. The genes are TRBV9 and TRBJ2-5; D tentatively fits TRBD1 or TRBD2 (6 bases each). Germline V gene data show CDR1 as SGDLS and CDR2 as YYNGEE. Between the trimmed V and J ends, which lost 3 bases and 1 base, there was a span of 10 bases. The CDR3 runs to 14 residues. Here the CDR3 reads CASSAGGTQETQYF. The CDR3 DNA follows: TGTGCCAGCAGCGCCGGGGGCACCCAAGAGACCCAGTACTTC.

Of note for this clonotype: One base away lies a much larger clone, so this may be a sequencing read error. The V gene is TRBV5-5, the J gene TRBJ2-7; possibly TRBD2 for D (6 bases). CDR3 length equals 14 residues. Germline CDR1 reads SGHKS; CDR2 reads YYEKEE (reference sequence). V was trimmed by 3 bases and J by 2 bases, leaving 12 bases between them. In DNA form, the CDR3 reads TGTGCCAGCAGCTGGGGGGACGGAACCTACGAGCAGTACTTC. Protein: CASSWGDGTYEQYF.

The CDR3 protein is CASSEVSGANVLTF. The CDR3 DNA reads TGTGCCAGCAGCGAGGTCTCTGGGGCCAACGTCCTGACTTTC. The J gene is TRBJ2-6, the V gene TRBV9; D is undetermined. The CDR3 has 14 residues. Germline CDR1 SGDLS, CDR2 YYNGEE. The ends were cut back, 3 bases at V and 0 bases at J, with 4 bases in the middle.

Notes on this clonotype: One end of the junction fails to match germline, which may point to a read error. The chain recombines TRBV5-3 with TRBJ2-3; D uncertain. TRBV5-3 is treated as an ORF (open reading frame) with a function not yet certain. The CDR3 is 16 amino acids. Written as DNA, the CDR3 is TGTGCCAGCAGCTTAGTACCAGCCGGAACTCTCGATACGCAGTATTTT. Translated, it gives CASSLVPAGTLDTQYF.

This clonotype was seen only a few times. The genes are TRBV5-1 and TRBJ1-2; D possibly corresponds to TRBD1 (5 bases). The CDR3 covers 12 residues. Trimming cost V 6 bases and J 7 bases, with 13 bases left between them. The germline CDR1 and CDR2 sequences are SGHRS and YFSETQ. The CDR3 DNA follows: TGCGCCAGCACCAGGGACGAGCGTGGCTACACCTTC. Translation: CASTRDERGYTF.

This chain joins TRBV2 and TRBJ2-7, with D perhaps TRBD1 (5 bases). Germline V gene lookup returns CDR1 SNHLY and CDR2 FYNNEI. The V gene lost 1 base and the J gene lost 0 bases, with 16 bases spanning the gap. The CDR3 consists of 17 residues. CDR3 amino acids: CASSEGPPGFDSYEQYF. The CDR3 bases are TGTGCCAGCAGTGAAGGCCCTCCAGGGTTTGACTCCTACGAGCAGTACTTC. Combining the CDR3 with reference TRBV2 and TRBJ2-7 gives the whole variable domain EPEVTQTPSHQVTQMGQEVILRCVPISNHLYFYWYRQILGQKVEFLVSFYNNEISEKSEIFDDQFSVERPDGSNFTLKIRSTKLEDSAMYFCASSEGPPGFDSYEQYFGPGTRLTVT.

A remark on this clonotype: This sequence may be a read error, since a much larger clone differs from it by one base. The chain joins TRBV30 to TRBJ2-7; D is tentatively TRBD1 or TRBD2 (5 bases each). V lost 1 base, J lost 6 bases, and 13 bases lay in between. The germline V gene encodes CDR1 GTSNPN and CDR2 SVGIG (reference sequence). CDR3 length: 13 amino acids. CDR3 loop: CAWSGGPRPEQYF. DNA for the CDR3: TGTGCCTGGAGTGGGGGACCGAGGCCCGAGCAGTACTTC.

This clonotype was seen repeatedly, ten times or more. The gene calls are TRBV28 and TRBJ2-3, with TRBD2 matching over 10 bases. Germline loops: CDR1 MDHEN, CDR2 SYDVKM. The CDR3 consists of 16 residues. The V gene end was trimmed by 5 bases and the J gene end by 6 bases; junction bases not matched to a gene: 11. The CDR3 spells CASSDSGRSFVDTQYF. CDR3 in DNA: TGTGCCAGCAGTGATAGCGGGAGGTCCTTCGTGGATACGCAGTATTTT.

At least ten counts were recorded for this clonotype. The chain employs TRBV7-2 and TRBJ2-7, with D hard to call. From germline, CDR1 is SGHTA and CDR2 FQGNSA. Trimming left V 1 base short and J 0 bases short, with 7 bases between. The CDR3 contains 14 residues. The CDR3 DNA is TGTGCCAGCAGCTTAGGGGGAAACTCCTACGAGCAGTACTTC. Encoded protein: CASSLGGNSYEQYF.

This clonotype was counted only a few times. CDR3 bases: TGTGCCAGCACCATTAGTCCGGGACAGGGGAATGGCTACACCTTC. Its protein product is CASTISPGQGNGYTF. V is TRBV7-9 and J is TRBJ1-2, with 10 bases matching TRBD1. CDR1 is SEHNR and CDR2 is FQNEAQ in the germline V gene (reference sequence). V trimming: 7 bases; J trimming: 6 bases; junction bases outside the gene matches: 11. This CDR3 contains 15 residues.